Shown below are 12 T cell receptor beta chains from a single sample sequenced in a study of blood T cells in healthy people across ages. Sample-barcoded 5' priming and a J-beta primer mix drove a second PCR of about 6 to 12 cycles. TCRdb reprocessed the 5' RACE reads with MiXCR, giving one entry per CDR3 protein. Of 800,000 or so distinct CDR3 sequences in the sample, roughly 25% were seen once. This sample was shared with a second study, whose subject was T cells of mothers and their children.

Sequenced material: blood. The receptors stem from a boy aged 5-17 years in good health.

Many counts were recorded for this clonotype. The chain is built from TRBV6-5 and TRBJ2-3, with 7 bases that match TRBD2. The length of the CDR3 is 17 residues. Germline CDR1 reads MNHEY; CDR2 reads SVGAGI. V was pared by 6 bases and J by 5 bases, with 17 bases of the junction left unmatched. The CDR3 loop is CASSPPTSAFQGDTQYF. Written as DNA, the CDR3 is TGTGCCAGCAGCCCACCAACTAGCGCATTTCAAGGAGATACGCAGTATTTT.

The sample holds a few counts of this clonotype. V is TRBV4-1 and J is TRBJ2-7; D ambiguous. Germline V lookup: CDR1 MGHRA, CDR2 YSYEKL. V gave up 4 bases and J gave up 2 bases, with 9 bases separating them. The CDR3 totals 13 residues. The CDR3 here is CASSPQNPYEQYF. CDR3 coding DNA: TGCGCCAGCAGCCCACAAAACCCCTACGAGCAGTACTTC.

This clonotype was recorded a few times. This chain links TRBV14 with TRBJ2-7; D uncertain. Germline V gives CDR1 SGHDN, CDR2 FVKESK. The CDR3 is 15 residues long. V shed 1 base and J shed 2 bases, with 12 bases lying between them. In DNA form, the CDR3 reads TGTGCCAGCAGCCAAGTGCTGGCTCCGACCTACGAGCAGTACTTC. Its protein is CASSQVLAPTYEQYF.

About this clonotype: The missing conserved phenylalanine or tryptophan at the end of this CDR3 makes a read error likely. The chain is built from TRBV5-6 and TRBJ2-7, with TRBD1 as a possible D gene (6 bases). The J call may be in error: the DNA end matches TRBJ2-1 better. The V gene's germline CDR1 is SGHDT and CDR2 YYEEEE. The CDR3 length is 18 residues. CDR3 bases: TGTGCCAGCAGCTTGGCGACTTTGGGTGGGACATACTACAATGAGCAGTTCCTC. Amino acids: CASSLATLGGTYYNEQFL.

There are a few counts of this clonotype. The CDR3 spells CASQLANNEQFF. The CDR3, as DNA: TGTGCCAGCCAGCTAGCAAACAATGAGCAGTTCTTC. The chain uses TRBV7-9 and TRBJ2-1, with a tentative D call TRBD2 (5 bases). V lost 8 bases and J 5 bases, leaving 10 bases between the germline ends. CDR1 SEHNR and CDR2 FQNEAQ come from the germline V gene (reference sequence). The CDR3 covers 12 residues.

The rearrangement links TRBV7-2 to TRBJ1-4; D perhaps matches TRBD1 (6 bases). Germline V gives CDR1 SGHTA, CDR2 FQGNSA. V was trimmed by 2 bases and J by 4 bases, leaving 11 bases between them. There are 15 residues in the CDR3. The chain's CDR3 is CASSLLGQSNEKLFF. CDR3 DNA: TGTGCCAGCAGCTTACTGGGACAAAGTAATGAAAAACTGTTTTTT.

The chain carries TRBV11-2 and TRBJ2-3; weak D call: TRBD1 (6 bases). This CDR3 is 12 amino acids long. CDR1 is SGHAT and CDR2 is FQNNGV in the germline V gene. With 5 bases removed from V and 7 bases from J, the gap between germline ends came to 10 bases. DNA for the CDR3: TGTGCCAGCAGCCAACAGGGAAATACGCAGTATTTT. It encodes CASSQQGNTQYF.

The chain couples TRBV7-2 to TRBJ1-6; D might be TRBD1 (6 bases). The CDR3 consists of 16 residues. Trimming removed 2 bases from V and 10 bases from J, with 18 bases in between. CDR1 and CDR2 from the germline V gene are SGHTA and FQGNSA. DNA for the CDR3: TGTGCCAGCAGCTTACAGGGGCCGGTTGGACGCTCACCCCTCCACTTT. It codes for CASSLQGPVGRSPLHF.

This sequence joins TRBV27 and TRBJ2-5; maybe TRBD1 (6 bases). The end of the DNA fits TRBJ2-7 better, so the J call may be wrong. CDR3 length equals 14 residues. Germline V lookup: CDR1 MNHEY, CDR2 SMNVEV (reference sequence). The CDR3 loop is CASRLTGSTYEQYF. The CDR3 DNA reads TGTGCCAGCAGACTGACAGGCTCAACCTACGAGCAGTACTTC.

This clonotype has a handful of counts. The chain links TRBV27 to TRBJ2-2; 9 nucleotides agree with TRBD2. Trimming removed 2 bases from V and 6 bases from J; junction bases left unmatched: 7. Per the germline V gene, CDR1 is MNHEY and CDR2 is SMNVEV (reference sequence). This CDR3 has 16 residues. CDR3 sequence: CASSLPSGVDAGELFF. DNA for the CDR3: TGTGCCAGCAGTTTACCTAGCGGGGTTGACGCCGGGGAGCTGTTTTTT.

To note about this clonotype: Possible read error: a much larger clone is one base away. The V and J genes are TRBV25-1 and TRBJ2-7; 9 bases fit TRBD1. This CDR3 comprises 12 residues. The germline CDR1 and CDR2 sequences are MGHDK and SYGVNS. After removal of 6 bases from V and 5 bases from J, the junction contained 2 bases not matched to a gene. The CDR3 reads CASSGTGNEQYF. CDR3 bases: TGTGCCAGCAGCGGGACAGGGAACGAGCAGTACTTC.

The CDR3 here is CASSFRSLAKNIQYF. The CDR3 DNA is TGTGCCAGCAGCTTTAGGTCCCTAGCCAAAAACATTCAGTACTTC. This rearrangement joins TRBV12-3 or TRBV12-4 to TRBJ2-4; no definite D call. V was clipped by 6 bases and J by 0 bases, with 12 bases between them. This CDR3 comprises 15 residues.